The clone carrying this TCR beta chain was observed at least ten times. Its antigen is unknown. The record originates from a study of blood T cells in healthy people across ages. In the study overall: Roughly one uniquely barcoded beta molecule per two T cells was captured.

Study-wide results and caveats: Naive CD4+ cells and diversity were both higher in long-lived donors than in aged donors.

Germline V lookup: CDR1 DFQATT, CDR2 SNEGSKA (reference sequence). This CDR3 has 15 amino acids. V trimming: 5 bases; J trimming: 5 bases; junction bases outside the gene matches: 11. Through a sample-barcoded 5' primer and a J-beta primer mix, a second PCR was run for roughly 6 to 11 cycles. Every cDNA molecule bore a tag from a template-switch adaptor containing 12 random nucleotides. CDR3-containing paired-end reads numbered at least 3 million in each sample. MiXCR, run by TCRdb on the 5' RACE reads, gives a single entry per CDR3 protein. The data contain roughly 680,000 distinct CDR3 sequences, 52% of them singletons.

The chain carries TRBV20-1 and TRBJ2-7, with TRBD2 identical over 11 bases. This sequence originates from an elderly woman in good health. The sample was blood. CDR3 bases: TGCAGTGCTGCCAATAGCGGGAGGGTCCGTGACGAGCAGTACTTC. Protein sequence: CSAANSGRVRDEQYF.